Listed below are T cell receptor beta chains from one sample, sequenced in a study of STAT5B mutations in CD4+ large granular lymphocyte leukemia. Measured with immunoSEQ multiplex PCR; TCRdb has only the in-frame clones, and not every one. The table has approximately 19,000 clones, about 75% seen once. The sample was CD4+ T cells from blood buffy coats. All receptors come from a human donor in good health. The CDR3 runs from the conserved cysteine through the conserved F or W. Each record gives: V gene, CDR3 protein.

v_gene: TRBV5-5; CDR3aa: CASTEDRESQPQHF
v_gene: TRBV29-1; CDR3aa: CSVRIISSYEQYF
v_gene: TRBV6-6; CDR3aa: CASSSPNEKLFF
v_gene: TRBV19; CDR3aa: CASRTGTGISYTEAFF
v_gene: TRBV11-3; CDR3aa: CASSHPVRGPSPYEQYF
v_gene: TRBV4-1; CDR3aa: CASSDPGLAGGLTYNEQFF
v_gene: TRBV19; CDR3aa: CASSIDLGREQPQHF
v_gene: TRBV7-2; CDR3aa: CASSSRDRNSYEQYF
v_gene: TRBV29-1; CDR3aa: CSVGGYRGGEQYF
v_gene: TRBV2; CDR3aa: CASRAWVSGQFF
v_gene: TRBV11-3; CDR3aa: CASSPGQGAPEAFF
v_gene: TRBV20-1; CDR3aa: CSAPLGETQYF
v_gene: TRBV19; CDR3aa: CASSVAGSTGELFF
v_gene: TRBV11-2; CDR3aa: CASSPLKGPIGNEQFF
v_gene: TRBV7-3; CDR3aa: CASSCPYWTGGRKPQETQYF
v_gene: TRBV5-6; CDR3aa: CASSFGGGSYEQYF
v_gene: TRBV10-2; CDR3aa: CASSDLRDRGFDTEAFF
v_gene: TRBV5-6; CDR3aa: CASSPTSGSTDTQYF
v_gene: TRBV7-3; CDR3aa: CASSLTRSGSEAFF
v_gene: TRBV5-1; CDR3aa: CASSLDGNGGAQHF
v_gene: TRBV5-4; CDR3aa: CASSLPPQGGGETQYF
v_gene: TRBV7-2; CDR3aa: CASSSPRGFSGANVLTF